This T cell receptor beta chain was captured in a study of beta chain features in type 1 diabetes (dated by TCRdb to 2016 to 2019). Turning to the overall study: Mean age, gender distribution, total cell number and subset yield were not different between patients and healthy donors. A total of some 100,000,000 sorted cells were examined across all samples, and the number of cells per subset was strongly correlated with RNA yield. The study compared the TCRB repertoires of sorted circulating CD4+ T cell subsets in recently diagnosed type 1 diabetes patients with those in matched healthy donors. Naive and central memory subsets were obtained from all 28 donors, but regulatory and stem cell-like memory subsets were isolated from only 8 patients and 8 healthy donors.

On this clone itself: The clone's antigen remains unknown. No base qualities exist here, and no much larger clone lies one base off it.

Each donor gave one peripheral blood draw, about 110 mL on average, collected into heparinised tubes. Using a panel that included CD45RO, CCR7, CD25, CD127, CD95 and CD27, naive, central memory, regulatory and stem cell-like memory CD4+ T cells were sorted on a BD FACSAria II. A purity above 98% was achieved for all sorted populations. PBMCs were isolated right away by Lymphoprep density gradient centrifugation and were stained directly, without culture. So that batch effects would be minimized, each experiment stained and sorted samples in pairs, pairing one healthy donor with one patient. The full study reports these points: A moderate but significant shortening of TCRB CDR3 length was observed in type 1 diabetes patients in all four CD4+ subsets. Shorter templates might have been favored by PCR, but patient and control samples were amplified and corrected together, so both groups would have been affected equally by any skew. Sequencing cDNA rather than genomic DNA could over-represent highly expressing activated cells, although activation and CD3 levels did not differ between groups. At VDJ recombination sites, type 1 diabetes patients had fewer insertions and more deleted nucleotides, which implies abnormalities in thymic rearrangement. Naive, central memory and regulatory TCRB repertoires appeared to be more similar among patients than among healthy donors. HLA sub-analyses involved small numbers of individuals, so any influence of HLA type on TCRB rearrangement remained unresolved.

The entire isolated RNA was reverse transcribed using the High Capacity cDNA Reverse Transcription Kit, and thus expressed TCRB transcripts were sequenced. Deep immunoSEQ sequencing was applied to naive, central memory and regulatory T cell samples, giving an average of roughly 3.5 million total reads per sample. Sorted cells were lysed in RLT buffer and RNA was extracted with DNase-treated RNeasy Micro or Mini kits, depending on cell number. To prevent cross-contamination, every cell subset was processed on its own, while patient and healthy donor samples were processed together. The immunoSEQ multiplex PCR was used to amplify TCRB sequences from cDNA, generating 87-bp fragments that spanned the CDR3 region. Sequencing of the amplicons was done on the Illumina HiSeq platform. The paper's data handling went like this. Synthetic template baselines were used to correct PCR bias computationally, reads within Hamming distance 2 were collapsed, and singletons that could not be merged were discarded. By aligning reads against IMGT, V, D and J genes, CDR3 length, and insertions or deletions at six rearrangement sites were assigned. Clonotype counts were normalized to sorted cell number within each subset before computing true diversity and Gini coefficients with the tcR R package. The overlap coefficient, calculated on TCRB nucleotide sequences, was used to quantify repertoire sharing. This immuneACCESS table, as held by TCRdb, lists in-frame sequences with V and J called but not all clones. Of the missing ones, under half trace to an unresolved V gene in checked studies; the others have no known cause. Clonal size and the V and J genes are those of that table, whereas D and trimming came from the DNA. The sample table shows around 30,000 clones, and almost 65% are seen once. The top ten clones comprise around 2.5% of the sample.

The receptor's source is a woman aged 30 to 39 with type 1 diabetes. The sample consisted of Tregs from blood. In light of the paper, this sample's cell subset or site label describes: regulatory CD4+ T cells.

The CDR3 protein is CASLSLNRGYNEQFF. The bases are TGTGCCAGCCTGTCACTCAATCGAGGGTACAATGAGCAGTTCTTC. The chain is made from TRBV28 and TRBJ2-1; TRBD2 is a weak D gene call, 5 bases matching. V loses 8 bases, J loses 4 bases, and the germline ends lie 18 bases apart. Its CDR3 holds 15 amino acids, cysteine through phenylalanine. CDR3 DNA only is kept here, 45 bases in frame from base 1. The germline V gene gives CDR1 as MDHEN and CDR2 as SYDVKM.